The rows below give T cell receptor beta chains drawn from one sample of a study of shared clonotypes between healthy human individuals. This table comes from immunoSEQ multiplex PCR, and its TCRdb copy is limited to in-frame clones, with some not included. The data hold approximately 1.4 million clones, with approximately 98% observed a single time. The sequenced material came from naive CD4+ T cells sorted from blood. These receptors all stem from a man under 40 in good health. Each CDR3 is given with its conserved first and last residue. The order of the fields is V gene, J gene, clone size, CDR3 protein. Expanded clones get a size class; other rows say once, few or many, or leave the size out.

>TRBV18|TRBJ2-3|.
CASSSNRGFGTDTQYF
>TRBV13|TRBJ2-1|.
CASSLGTLASYNEQFF
>TRBV7-8|TRBJ1-5|once
CASSLPSTGVRNQPQHF
>TRBV5-1|TRBJ1-1|.
CASSFYEATTEAFF
>TRBV2|TRBJ1-3|.
CASTWDRSSSGNTIYF
>TRBV7-9|TRBJ1-1|.
CASRQGAENTEAFF
>TRBV7-3|TRBJ2-7|.
CASSLIGREEHYEQYF
>TRBV6-5|TRBJ2-7|.
CASSLQGGFSYEQYF
>TRBV7-3|TRBJ2-7|once
CASSLLGGPTYEQYF
>TRBV11-2|TRBJ1-2|.
CASSQRAAGPNYGYTF
>TRBV18|TRBJ2-7|.
CASSLHPGDIEQYF
>TRBV11-3|TRBJ2-3|.
CASSLGTSGSGTDTQYF
>TRBV6-5|TRBJ1-5|.
CASSPVDRGQPQHF
>TRBV6-5|TRBJ1-2|.
CASSYLEGGLNYGYTF
>TRBV15|TRBJ2-5|.
CATSRPLAGVGETQYF
>TRBV27|TRBJ2-7|.
CASSPGPRFYEQYF
>TRBV7-9|TRBJ2-1|.
CASSPNGGNEQFF
>TRBV30|TRBJ2-7|.
CAWRVRIAGVHEQYF
>TRBV13|TRBJ2-2|.
CASSLFGLAGASGELFF
>TRBV18|TRBJ1-5|.
CASSPQAEQPQHF